The sequence of this T cell receptor (beta chain) was determined in a study of beta chain features in type 1 diabetes. Turning to the study itself: Patients and healthy donors were similar in age, gender and cell yields. Sorted cells, approximately 100,000,000 in number, were examined across all samples.

Turning to this clone: The antigen remains unidentified.

With V trimmed by 3 bases and J by 4 bases, 4 bases remained unmatched. Germline V gene lookup returns CDR1 SGHVS and CDR2 FQNEAQ. The CDR3 has 14 amino acids. Regarding the study as a whole: Lower insertion and higher deletion counts appeared at VDJ junctions in type 1 diabetes patients.

Since all of the isolated RNA was reverse transcribed, expressed TCRB transcripts were what got sequenced. Clones were sequenced by immunoSEQ multiplex PCR, and TCRdb holds only the in-frame ones, with some missing. The repertoire includes almost 250,000 clones, 12% to 15% of them detected once, and roughly 0.028% sits in the top ten. This receptor was obtained from a woman aged 40 to 50 in good health. V usage is TRBV7-8 and J usage is TRBJ2-7; 9 bases line up with TRBD1. Sequencing input: naive CD4+ T cells from blood. CDR3 protein: CASSLGTGSYEQYF. The CDR3 DNA follows: TGTGCCAGCAGCTTGGGGACAGGGAGTTACGAGCAGTACTTC.